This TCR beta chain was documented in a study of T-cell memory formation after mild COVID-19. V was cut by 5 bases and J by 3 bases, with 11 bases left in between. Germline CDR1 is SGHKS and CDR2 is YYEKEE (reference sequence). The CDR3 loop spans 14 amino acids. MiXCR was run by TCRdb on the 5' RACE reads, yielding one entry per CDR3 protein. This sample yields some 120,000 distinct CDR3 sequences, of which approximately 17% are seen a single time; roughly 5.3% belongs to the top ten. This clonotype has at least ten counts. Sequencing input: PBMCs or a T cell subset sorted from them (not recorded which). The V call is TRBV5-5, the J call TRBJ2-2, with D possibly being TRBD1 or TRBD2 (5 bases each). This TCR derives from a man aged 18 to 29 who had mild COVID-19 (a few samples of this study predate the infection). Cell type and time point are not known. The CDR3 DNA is TGTGCCAGCAGATCCGGGGACCACACCGGGGAGCTGTTTTTT. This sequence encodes CASRSGDHTGELFF.